The present T cell receptor delta chain was sequenced within a study of fetal and pediatric gammadelta thymocytes (dated 2022 in TCRdb). Context from the whole study: Previously published data and newly generated, unpublished data were combined in the bulk gammadelta thymocyte repertoires, which were used to strengthen a single-cell study of gammadelta thymocyte development. The bulk gammadelta thymocyte repertoire set covered some 10 subjects in total, 3 fetal thymus donors and 7 pediatric thymus donors. Bulk TCR repertoire data were included to raise the number of subjects and reinforce the CDR3 publicity analysis. Previously published data (refs 27,28) and unpublished data were combined in the bulk gammadelta thymocyte repertoires. Results and caveats for the whole study, not just this receptor: Compared with post-natal repertoires, fetal gammadelta thymocyte repertoires had previously been reported to be enriched for TRDV2, TRGV8 and TRGV9 usage, low N additions and public CDR3s.

CDR1 and CDR2, per the germline V gene, are GEAIGNYY and EKD. The CDR3 goes from the cysteine to the phenylalanine over 16 residues. Only the CDR3 part of the read is kept: 48 bases, read in frame from the first base. The germline V end is reduced by 3 bases and the J end by 0 bases; junction bases left unmatched: 0. The run used an Illumina MiSeq. As for how the authors treated the data: For the publicity analysis, the Vgamma9Vdelta2 and nonVgamma9Vdelta2 bulk CDR3 files from each subject were merged to form one combined repertoire per subject. Using base R and dplyr, each CDR3 amino acid sequence was checked across 9 single-cell datasets and nine to eleven bulk repertoires to give a publicity score ranging from 0 to 19. TCRdb reprocessed the public data with the CATT caller; entries with the same nucleotide sequence were combined afterwards. The V and J calls follow TCRdb's processing rather than the paper's. For this sample there are hundreds of delta-chain clones; about 19% appear just once. Under 25% of the sample rests with the top ten.

Fetal thymuses came from elective pregnancy terminations at about 14 to 22 weeks estimated gestational age, performed for socio-psychological reasons in Singapore. All fetuses were assessed as structurally normal by ultrasound before termination and by gross morphological examination after termination. Thymocytes were stained with Zombie NIR viability dye plus antibodies to CD3 (UCHT1), TCRgammadelta (11F2), TCRVgamma9 (IMMU360) and TCRVdelta2 (IMMU389). Bulk TRD and TRG CDR3 repertoires were generated separately from sorted Vgamma9Vdelta2 and nonVgamma9Vdelta2 gammadelta thymocytes of human fetal and pediatric thymuses. Thymic cell suspensions were made from fetal and post-natal thymuses as previously described. Cells that were CD3+ gammadeltaTCR+ Vgamma9+ Vdelta2+ were sorted as Vgamma9Vdelta2 thymocytes. Cells were sorted on a FACS Aria III cell sorter (BD Biosciences). This clone is termed large (0.1 to 1%). Its antigen remains unidentified. No base quality values were provided; no much bigger clone lies one nucleotide off.

The chain links TRDV2 with TRDJ3; 8 bases in the junction line up with TRDD3. This TCR came from a human fetus. Sequences were obtained from Vgamma9Vdelta2 gamma-delta T cells from the thymus. The meaning of the sample's cell subset or site label: sorted CD3+gammadeltaTCR+Vgamma9+Vdelta2+ thymocytes. At the DNA level, the sequence is TGTGCCTGTGACGGGGGATACTCCTGGGACACCCGACAGATGTTTTTC. Its translation is CACDGGYSWDTRQMFF.